Listed here are 22 T cell receptor beta chains from one sample, sequenced in a study of T cell responses to AZD1222 COVID-19 vaccine. Clones were sequenced by immunoSEQ multiplex PCR, and TCRdb holds only the in-frame ones, with some missing. The sample includes fewer than 95,000 clones, approximately 90% seen only once; the top ten take 8%. This specimen consisted of peripheral blood, obtained 28 days after the second AZD1222 dose. Receptors were obtained from an adult who received the AZD1222 COVID-19 vaccine.

This chain uses TRBV7-2 with TRBJ2-3; 11 bases are shared with TRBD2. The CDR3 has 18 amino acids. With 0 bases clipped from V and 0 bases from J, the junction kept 5 bases outside the gene matches. Germline V gives CDR1 SGHTA, CDR2 FQGNSA. CDR3 DNA: TGTGCCAGCAGCTTAGCGCGGACTAGCGGGTCTAGCACAGATACGCAGTATTTT. This sequence encodes CASSLARTSGSSTDTQYF.

The J gene is TRBJ1-6, the V gene TRBV9; no definite D call. The ends were cut back, 4 bases at V and 4 bases at J, with 9 bases in the middle. CDR1 and CDR2 (germline): SGDLS, YYNGEE. The CDR3 extends over 14 amino acids. Here the CDR3 DNA reads TGTGCCAGCAGCCTCGAGGCTTATAATTCACCCCTCCACTTT. It specifies CASSLEAYNSPLHF.

The chain uses TRBV27 and TRBJ2-1, with 15 bases lining up with TRBD2. Trimming at V came to 5 bases and at J to 0 bases, leaving 11 bases not matched to a gene. CDR3 length: 20 residues. Per the germline V gene, CDR1 is MNHEY and CDR2 is SMNVEV (reference sequence). The CDR3 loop reads CASSPHPGLAGGSSYNEQFF. CDR3 bases: TGTGCCAGCAGTCCCCACCCCGGACTAGCGGGAGGGAGCTCCTACAATGAGCAGTTCTTC.

V and J are TRBV6-5 and TRBJ2-2; the match to TRBD2 covers 7 bases. In germline, CDR1 is MNHEY, CDR2 SVGAGI. The J segment lost 4 bases and the V segment lost 11 bases, leaving 7 bases of the junction unmatched. The CDR3 runs to 13 residues. The DNA of the CDR3 is TGTGCCCACGGGGGGACCGGCACCGGGGAGCTGTTTTTT. As protein: CAHGGTGTGELFF.

The rearrangement joins TRBV29-1 to TRBJ1-4; D remains unclear. V gave up 4 bases and J gave up 2 bases, with 8 bases separating them. CDR1 and CDR2 (germline): SQVTM, ANQGSEA. The CDR3 sequence is 13 residues long. The CDR3: CSVAEGTNEKLFF. CDR3 sequence (DNA): TGCAGCGTTGCAGAAGGGACTAATGAAAAACTGTTTTTT.

The genes are TRBV3-1 (or the pseudogene TRBV3-2) and TRBJ2-5; D is perhaps TRBD2 (5 bases). Germline CDR1 LGHDT, CDR2 YNNKEL (reference sequence). The CDR3 sequence is 18 residues long. Trimming left V 0 bases short and J 0 bases short, with 17 bases between. The chain's CDR3 is CASSQDYRLALYQETQYF. The CDR3 DNA reads as TGTGCCAGCAGCCAAGATTATCGGCTAGCCCTCTACCAAGAGACCCAGTACTTC.

This sequence joins TRBV25-1 and TRBJ2-2, with D perhaps matching TRBD2 (5 bases). CDR3 length: 14 amino acids. Germline CDR1 reads MGHDK; CDR2 reads SYGVNS. Between the trimmed V and J ends, which lost 6 bases and 1 base, there was a span of 9 bases. DNA for the CDR3: TGTGCCAGCAGATACGGGATGAACACCGGGGAGCTGTTTTTT. It encodes CASRYGMNTGELFF. The full variable domain, with the rest looked up from reference TRBV25-1 and TRBJ2-2, is EADIYQTPRYLVIGTGKKITLECSQTMGHDKMYWYQQDPGMELHLIHYSYGVNSTEKGDLSSESTVSRIRTEHFPLTLESARPSHTSQYLCASRYGMNTGELFFGEGSRLTVL.

Of note for this clone: The sample carries other DNA sequences with the same CDR3. The chain uses TRBV3-1 (or the pseudogene TRBV3-2) and TRBJ2-2; D not resolved. The CDR3 loop spans 12 amino acids. Germline CDR1 and CDR2: LGHDT and YNNKEL (reference sequence). V was trimmed by 3 bases and J by 5 bases, leaving 4 bases between them. CDR3 in amino acids: CASSQGTGELFF. CDR3 DNA: TGTGCCAGCAGCCAGGGAACCGGGGAGCTGTTTTTT.

V and J are TRBV28 and TRBJ2-7; D could derive from TRBD1 or TRBD2 (6 bases each). The germline V gene has CDR1 MDHEN and CDR2 SYDVKM. This CDR3 comprises 13 residues. The V end lost 4 bases, the J end lost 2 bases, and 9 bases lay between the germline ends. For the CDR3, the DNA is TGTGCCAGCAGTTCGGGGGCTACCTACGAGCAGTACTTC. As protein: CASSSGATYEQYF.

Written as DNA, the CDR3 is TGTGCCAGCAGCACGGGGCCGTACTACGAGCAGTACTTC. Its protein product is CASSTGPYYEQYF. The J gene is TRBJ2-7, the V gene TRBV5-4; the D call may be TRBD1 or TRBD2 (5 bases each). Germline V lookup: CDR1 SGHNT, CDR2 YYREEE (reference sequence). The CDR3 contains 13 residues. Trimming cost V 4 bases and J 3 bases, with 11 bases left between them.

The chain couples TRBV18 to TRBJ2-7; 8 bases match TRBD2. Germline V gives CDR1 KGHSH, CDR2 LQKENI. The CDR3 covers 13 residues. The ends lost 3 bases at V and 7 bases at J; junction bases unmatched: 5. The CDR3 spells CASSPPGGVEQYF. CDR3 in DNA: TGTGCCAGCTCACCGCCCGGGGGGGTGGAGCAGTACTTC.

The chain carries TRBV19 and TRBJ2-3; D ambiguous. Germline V gene sequence: CDR1 LNHDA, CDR2 SQIVND (reference sequence). This CDR3 has 13 residues. Trimming stripped 1 base from V and 1 base from J, with 3 bases between. CDR3 sequence: CASSIGGTDTQYF. The CDR3 DNA reads TGTGCCAGTAGTATAGGGGGCACAGATACGCAGTATTTT.

Remarks on this clone: Different DNA sequences within this sample yield the same CDR3. This chain joins TRBV5-1 and TRBJ1-3; D unclear. V was clipped by 0 bases and J by 4 bases, with 2 bases between them. The CDR3 has 12 residues. CDR1 and CDR2 (germline): SGHRS, YFSETQ. The DNA of the CDR3 is TGCGCCAGCAGCTTGGAGGGAAACACCATATATTTT. Encoded protein: CASSLEGNTIYF. Based on the CDR3 plus reference TRBV5-1 and TRBJ1-3, the full variable domain is KAGVTQTPRYLIKTRGQQVTLSCSPISGHRSVSWYQQTPGQGLQFLFEYFSETQRNKGNFPGRFSGRQFSNSRSEMNVSTLELGDSALYLCASSLEGNTIYFGEGSWLTVV.

This clone occurred a few times. J is TRBJ2-3 and V is TRBV6-5; D not certain. This CDR3 comprises 15 residues. Germline loops: CDR1 MNHEY, CDR2 SVGAGI. V gave up 0 bases and J gave up 0 bases, with 7 bases separating them. The CDR3 loop reads CASSYSAVSTDTQYF. CDR3 nucleotides: TGTGCCAGCAGTTACTCTGCTGTTAGCACAGATACGCAGTATTTT.

To note about this clone: The junction and the germline gene differ at one end; a read error may be behind it. This chain links TRBV19 with TRBJ2-7; D possibly matches TRBD1 or TRBD2 (6 bases each). Germline loops: CDR1 LNHDA, CDR2 SQIVND (reference sequence). The CDR3 covers 14 residues. The CDR3 DNA reads TGTGCCAGTAGTTTAGAACAGGGAGGCTACGAGCAGTACTTC. It codes for CASSLEQGGYEQYF.

The chain has TRBV6-5 and TRBJ1-2; D may be TRBD1 (5 bases). V was clipped by 8 bases and J by 8 bases, with 15 bases between them. The CDR3 extends over 12 amino acids. CDR1 and CDR2 from the germline V gene are MNHEY and SVGAGI. The chain's CDR3 is CASSRGVVGYTF. The CDR3 DNA is TGTGCCAGCTCTCGAGGGGTTGTCGGCTACACCTTC.

This clone came up once. The rearrangement joins TRBV28 to TRBJ1-2; D unclear. CDR3 length equals 12 residues. Trimming took off 7 bases at V and 3 bases at J, with 9 bases between the two ends. Germline CDR1 is MDHEN and CDR2 is SYDVKM. The CDR3 DNA follows: TGTGCCAGCAAGAACAGAGACTATGGCTACACCTTC. This codes for CASKNRDYGYTF.

The chain combines TRBV11-2 with TRBJ2-2; 9 bases are a match to TRBD2. CDR3 length: 15 amino acids. In germline, CDR1 is SGHAT, CDR2 FQNNGV. Trimming at V came to 3 bases and at J to 2 bases, leaving 1 base not matched to a gene. The CDR3 loop is CASSFSGSNTGELFF. The CDR3 DNA follows: TGTGCCAGCAGCTTTAGCGGGAGTAACACCGGGGAGCTGTTTTTT.

The chain combines TRBV10-3 with TRBJ1-2; D not certain. This CDR3 is 13 amino acids long. V was pared by 10 bases and J by 4 bases, with 16 bases between. In germline, CDR1 is ENHRY, CDR2 SYGVKD. Here the CDR3 DNA reads TGTGCCACACTGACTACTGGAGGCTATGGCTACACCTTC. Its translation is CATLTTGGYGYTF.

This clone came up once. The chain recombines TRBV18 with TRBJ1-1; D might be TRBD1 (5 bases). Trimming shortened V by 6 bases and J by 1 base, and 12 bases separated the two germline ends. The CDR3 has 14 residues. Germline loops: CDR1 KGHSH, CDR2 LQKENI. The DNA for the CDR3 is TGTGCCAGCTCCCATGGGACCGAGAACACTGAAGCTTTCTTT. It yields the protein CASSHGTENTEAFF.

The chain combines TRBV7-9 with TRBJ2-1, with 11 bases matching TRBD2. There are 15 residues in the CDR3. Germline V gene sequence: CDR1 SEHNR, CDR2 FQNEAQ (reference sequence). V dropped 4 bases and J dropped 6; count of bases not matched to a gene: 5. The CDR3 loop is CASSSLAGGFNEQFF. The CDR3 DNA sequence: TGTGCCAGCAGCTCTCTAGCGGGAGGCTTCAATGAGCAGTTCTTC. Full variable domain (remainder filled in from reference TRBV7-9 and TRBJ2-1): DTGVSQNPRHKITKRGQNVTFRCDPISEHNRLYWYRQTLGQGPEFLTYFQNEAQLEKSRLLSDRFSAERPKGSFSTLEIQRTEQGDSAMYLCASSSLAGGFNEQFFGPGTRLTVL.

V and J are TRBV7-9 and TRBJ2-2; the D gene is possibly TRBD1 (6 bases). V lost 2 bases and J lost 1, with 8 bases in between. CDR1 is SEHNR, CDR2 FQNEAQ, per germline (reference sequence). The CDR3 has 15 amino acids. Here the CDR3 reads CASSLIQGNTGELFF. The CDR3 region has the DNA TGTGCCAGCAGCTTAATACAGGGGAACACCGGGGAGCTGTTTTTT.